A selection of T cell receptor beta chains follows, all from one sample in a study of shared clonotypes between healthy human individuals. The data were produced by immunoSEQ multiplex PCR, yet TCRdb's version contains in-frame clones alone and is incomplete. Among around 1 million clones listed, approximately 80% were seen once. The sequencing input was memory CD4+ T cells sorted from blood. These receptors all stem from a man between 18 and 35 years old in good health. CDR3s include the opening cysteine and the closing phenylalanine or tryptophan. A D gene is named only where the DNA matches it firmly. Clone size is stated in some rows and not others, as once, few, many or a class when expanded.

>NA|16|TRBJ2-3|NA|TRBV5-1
TGCGCCAGCAGCTTGGGGGGATTCTCTTTCACAGATACGCAGTATTTT
CASSLGGFSFTDTQYF
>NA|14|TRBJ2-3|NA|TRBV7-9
TGTGCCAGCAGCTCCATGACTAGCACAGATACGCAGTATTTT
CASSSMTSTDTQYF
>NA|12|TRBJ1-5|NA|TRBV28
TGTGCCAGCCGCCAAGGGAGGCAGCCCCAGCATTTT
CASRQGRQPQHF
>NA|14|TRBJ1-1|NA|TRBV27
TGTGCCAGCAGAAAGACAGGAACTGACACTGAAGCTTTCTTT
CASRKTGTDTEAFF
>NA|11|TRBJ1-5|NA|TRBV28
TGTGCCACCAACAGCAATCAGCCCCAGCATTTT
CATNSNQPQHF
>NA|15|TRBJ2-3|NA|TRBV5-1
TGCGCCAGCGGATGGGGGGGCGGAAACACAGATACGCAGTATTTT
CASGWGGGNTDTQYF
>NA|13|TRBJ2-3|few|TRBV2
TGTGCCAGCAGGCCGCTGGGCACAGATACGCAGTATTTT
CASRPLGTDTQYF
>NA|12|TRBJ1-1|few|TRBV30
TGTGCCTGGAGTGTACAAAAACAGAAAGCTTTCTTT
CAWSVQKQKAFF
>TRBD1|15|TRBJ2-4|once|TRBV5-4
TGTGCCAGCAGCTTGGGACCGGACAGGGCCAACATTCAGTACTTC
CASSLGPDRANIQYF
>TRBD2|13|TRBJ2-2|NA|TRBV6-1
TGTGCCAGCAAGGCTAGCGGGACCGGGGAGCTGTTTTTT
CASKASGTGELFF
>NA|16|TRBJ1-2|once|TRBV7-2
TGTGCCAGCAGCTTAGCGGCGAAGGGCTCCGTCTATGGCTACACCTTC
CASSLAAKGSVYGYTF
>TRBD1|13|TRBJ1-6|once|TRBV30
TGTGCCTGGGGCACAGGGGAAAATTCACCCCTCCACTTT
CAWGTGENSPLHF
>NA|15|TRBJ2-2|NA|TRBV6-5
TGTGCCAGCAGTTACTCGTGGCTTAACACCGGGGAGCTGTTTTTT
CASSYSWLNTGELFF
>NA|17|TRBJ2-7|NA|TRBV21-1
TGTGCCAGCACTGATAGATGGTGGGACAGGGGGCCCCGCGAGCAGTACTTC
CASTDRWWDRGPREQYF
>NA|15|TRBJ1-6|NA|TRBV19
TGTGCCAGTAGTATTGGACAGTACTATAATTCACCCCTCCACTTT
CASSIGQYYNSPLHF
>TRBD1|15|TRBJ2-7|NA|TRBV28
TGTGCCAGCAGACCGCTCGGACAGGGATCCTACGAGCAGTACTTC
CASRPLGQGSYEQYF
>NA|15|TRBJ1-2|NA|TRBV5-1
TGCGCCAGCAGCCCCGAGAGGGGGACCAACTATGGCTACACCTTC
CASSPERGTNYGYTF
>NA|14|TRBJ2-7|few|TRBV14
TGTGCCAGCAGCCAAGTAAGAGGGGCCTACGAGCAGTACTTC
CASSQVRGAYEQYF
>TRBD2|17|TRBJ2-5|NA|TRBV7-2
TGTGCCAGCAGCCCCACACACAAGACTAGCGGGCAAGAGACCCAGTACTTC
CASSPTHKTSGQETQYF
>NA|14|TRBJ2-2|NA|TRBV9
TGTGCCAGCAGCGTAATAGCGAACACCGGGGAGCTGTTTTTT
CASSVIANTGELFF
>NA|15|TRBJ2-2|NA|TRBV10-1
TGCGCCAGCAGTGAGGAAACAGGGAGCGCCGGGGAGCTGTTTTTT
CASSEETGSAGELFF
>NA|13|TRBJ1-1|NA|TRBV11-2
TGTGCCAGCAGCTTAGAGCGTTTAATCGAAGCTTTCTTT
CASSLERLIEAFF
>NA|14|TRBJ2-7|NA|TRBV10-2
TGCGCCAGCAGTGAGTGGATACAGGGAATCGAGCAGTACTTC
CASSEWIQGIEQYF
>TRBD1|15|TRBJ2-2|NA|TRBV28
TGTGCCAGCAGTACGGGACAGCCCAACACCGGGGAGCTGTTTTTT
CASSTGQPNTGELFF
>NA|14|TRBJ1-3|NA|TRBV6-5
TGTGCCAGCAGTGCTCGTTCAGCCGGAAACACCATATATTTT
CASSARSAGNTIYF
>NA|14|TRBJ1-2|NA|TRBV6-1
TGTGCCAGCATCTATTGGCAGGGGAACTATGGCTACACCTTC
CASIYWQGNYGYTF
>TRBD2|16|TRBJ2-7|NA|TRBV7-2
TGTGCCAGCAGTGGGACTAGCGGGAGGTGGAGCTACGAGCAGTACTTC
CASSGTSGRWSYEQYF
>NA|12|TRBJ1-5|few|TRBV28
TGTGCCAGCCGGACCCCGCCGGGGCCCCAGCATTTT
CASRTPPGPQHF
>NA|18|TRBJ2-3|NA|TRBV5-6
TGTGCCAGCAGCTGGACCTCAGGCCCTACATTTCTCGGAGATACGCAGTATTTT
CASSWTSGPTFLGDTQYF
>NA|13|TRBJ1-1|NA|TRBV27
TGTGCCACCCAGCCCCTATCGGACACTGAAGCTTTCTTT
CATQPLSDTEAFF
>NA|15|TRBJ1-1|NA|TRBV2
TGTGCCAGCAGTGAATCCGGGGGCAAAGGCACTGAAGCTTTCTTT
CASSESGGKGTEAFF
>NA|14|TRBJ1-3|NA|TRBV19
TGTGCCAGTAATGGGTTCTCCTCTGGAAACACCATATATTTT
CASNGFSSGNTIYF
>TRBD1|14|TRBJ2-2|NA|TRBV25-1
TGTGCCAGCAACCCCCAGGGGGCGACCGGGGAGCTGTTTTTT
CASNPQGATGELFF
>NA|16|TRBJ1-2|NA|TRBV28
TGTGCCAGCAGTTTCCCCAGGGTTACGGACGACTATGGCTACACCTTC
CASSFPRVTDDYGYTF
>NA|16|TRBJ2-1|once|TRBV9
TGTGCCAGCAGCGTAGAAGTAGCGAGTTCCTACAATGAGCAGTTCTTC
CASSVEVASSYNEQFF
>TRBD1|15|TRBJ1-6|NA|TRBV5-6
TGTGCCAGCAGATCGGACAGGGTCTATAATTCACCCCTCCACTTT
CASRSDRVYNSPLHF
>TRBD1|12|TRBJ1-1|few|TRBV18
TGTGCCAGCTCACCTGGACAGGGGGATACTTTCTTT
CASSPGQGDTFF
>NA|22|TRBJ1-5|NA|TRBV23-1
TGCGCCAGCAGTCAATCTTCGCCGTCGGCCAAAGACCCCACAGGCGGCAATCAGCCCCAGCATTTT
CASSQSSPSAKDPTGGNQPQHF
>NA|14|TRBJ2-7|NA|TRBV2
TGTGCCAGCAGTCCCTGGACAGCAACCTACGAGCAGTACTTC
CASSPWTATYEQYF
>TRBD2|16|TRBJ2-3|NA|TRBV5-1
TGCGCCAGCAGCTTGGTAGGTAGCGGGAACACAGATACGCAGTATTTT
CASSLVGSGNTDTQYF
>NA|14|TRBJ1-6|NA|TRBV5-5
TGTGCCAGCAGTAGAGGCAGGGATAATTCACCCCTCCACTTT
CASSRGRDNSPLHF
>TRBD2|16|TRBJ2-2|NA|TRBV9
TGTGCCAGCAGCGTAGCTCCGGGAGCGGGGACCGGGGAGCTGTTTTTT
CASSVAPGAGTGELFF
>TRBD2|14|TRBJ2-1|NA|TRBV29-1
TGCAGCGTCGAATGGGGGACTAGCTCGAATGAGCAGTTCTTC
CSVEWGTSSNEQFF
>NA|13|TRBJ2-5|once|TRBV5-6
TGTGCCAGCAGCTCCTTGAGTGAAGAGACCCAGTACTTC
CASSSLSEETQYF
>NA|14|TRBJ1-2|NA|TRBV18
TGTGCCAGCTCCACCTCGGGTCCGCTTTATGGCTACACCTTC
CASSTSGPLYGYTF
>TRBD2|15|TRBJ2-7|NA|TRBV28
TGTGCCAGCAGTCCTACTAGCGGCCCTCGGTACGAGCAGTACTTC
CASSPTSGPRYEQYF